The text below deals with one TCR beta chain. As yet, its antigen is unknown. The data stem from a study of cytomegalovirus exposure and HLA in healthy donors. Study context: A previous analysis identified 100 million or so unique TCR beta sequences derived from around 200 million T cells. General study results and limits: In terms of immune exposure information, only CMV serostatus was available.

The length of the CDR3 is 17 residues. CDR1 LGHNT and CDR2 FRNRAP come from the germline V gene. Trimming shortened V by 0 bases and J by 6 bases, and 20 bases separated the two germline ends. Nominal health characterized the donors when sampled, though unrecorded immune exposures were likely. PCR was performed using 60 Vbeta and 13 Jbeta primers. Method: immunoSEQ multiplex PCR; TCRdb's copy keeps in-frame clones and lacks some. The top ten hold about 1.6% of the sample, which has 150,000 to 200,000 clones, about four fifths seen once. The genes are TRBV12-5 and TRBJ1-1, with D maybe TRBD1 (6 bases). The sequence derives from a woman in her forties or fifties in good health and CMV-seronegative. Sequenced sample: PBMCs. The CDR3 here is CASGLVEGDTRRSEAFF. Written as DNA, the CDR3 is TGTGCTAGTGGTTTGGTAGAGGGGGATACCAGGCGGTCTGAAGCTTTCTTT. Full variable domain (missing parts from reference TRBV12-5 and TRBJ1-1): DARVTQTPRHKVTEMGQEVTMRCQPILGHNTVFWYRQTMMQGLELLAYFRNRAPLDDSGMPKDRFSAEMPDATLATLKIQPSEPRDSAVYFCASGLVEGDTRRSEAFFGQGTRLTVV.